This T cell receptor (beta chain) was observed in a study of cytomegalovirus exposure and HLA in healthy donors (dated by TCRdb to the late 2010s). Turning to the overall study: An earlier analysis of approximately 640 of the donors reported approximately 290 Gb of sequence data and 100 million to 140 million unique TCR beta sequences from 190 million or so T cells. The number of typed donors differed by locus: about 620-640 for A, B, C, DRB1 and DQB1; some 500 for DQA1; approximately 600 for DPA1; and around 470 for DPB1. Every repertoire in the discovery cohort had been generated on one and the same sequencing platform. Genome-wide SNP genotypes for about three fifths of the roughly 670 donors were used in a later genetic analysis, which treated that subset as a discovery cohort. Roughly 5 DR-DQ haplotypes were handled as single units for association and clustering, since linkage in the cohort was strong. A separate validation cohort of more than 100 different subjects was used in addition to the 666-subject first cohort. Among roughly 400 genotyped donors of the cohort, an average of around 240,000 unique TCR beta nucleotide sequences were sequenced per donor, around 20% of them non-productive. HLA typing covered class I and class II loci at four-digit resolution. Among the roughly 400 genotyped donors, around 79% belonged to the genetic ancestry cluster associated with self-reported Caucasian donors. About 300 gigabases of sequencing data and approximately 85 million unique TCR sequences were included in an early release covering several hundred HLA-typed donors. The aim of the study was to test whether cataloging public T cell receptors could identify signatures of past pathogen exposure. To study patterns of TCR occurrence, a later analysis re-analyzed previously published TCR beta repertoires from 600 to 750 donors and added high-resolution HLA genotyping. To predict cytomegalovirus infection status, the study combined high-throughput TCR immunosequencing, statistical association of individual TCRs with disease status, and machine learning. Donor age, sex, ethnicity and CMV serostatus were compiled together with the repertoire data. The later analysis used no new phenotypic data to find candidate immune exposures, relying instead on TCR beta sequences and their occurrence across donors. The T cell repertoires of 666 subjects were profiled by immunosequencing and related to cytomegalovirus serostatus. An earlier analysis of 500 to 750 of the donors applied high-throughput TCR beta sequencing to assess whether each TCR beta V gene segment acted as functional or pseudogenic. Broader findings and caveats from the paper: Specific HLA alleles were associated with about 17,000 TCR beta sequences at a false discovery rate of 0.05 in a later analysis. A further reported finding was that TCR beta sequences accurately predicted the HLA-A and HLA-B alleles for most subjects in the first cohort. Seventeen rarely observed V segments, including chromosome 9 orphons, were excluded from the earlier analysis of several hundred of the donors because counts were too low. In vitro tests confirmed that a few of the cytomegalovirus-associated TCR beta chains recognize cytomegalovirus antigens. Only TCR beta chains were sequenced in this cohort, and the absence of alpha or paired-chain data limited detectable features. A later analysis found that most CMV-associated TCR beta chains appeared HLA-restricted, with HLA associations seemingly driven largely by CMV exposure. Because the 87-base-pair reads could not distinguish some IMGT-functional V segments, including TRBV6-2 and TRBV6-3, those segments were excluded. The study listed 150 to 200 TCR beta chains as associated with cytomegalovirus. A cluster of highly shared sequence variants was judged likely to be a technical artifact of the sequencing pipeline. Presence/absence analyses assumed roughly uniform sequencing depth across donors, an assumption that may not hold. The only immune exposure information available for the cohort was CMV serostatus. Strong co-occurrence of HLA alleles, especially DR and DQ, made assigning TCR associations to individual alleles difficult. In a later analysis, HLA-associated TCR beta chains showed more clonal expansion and lower generation probabilities than non-associated chains that were equally common. A later genetic analysis associated a missense DCLRE1C variant with V-gene and J-gene trimming of TCR beta chains, and an independent cohort replicated the association. Several of the top co-occurrence clusters appeared to be linked to parvovirus B19, influenza, CMV and Epstein-Barr virus, according to a later analysis. Correlated functional status among segregating V segments might be attributable to linkage disequilibrium, but an unknown experimental factor could not be ruled out. According to a later genetic analysis, donors in an Asian-associated ancestry cluster had fewer N-insertions in productive TCRs than the approximately 630-donor mean. In both the original and validation cohorts, the classifier was reported to diagnose cytomegalovirus status with high specificity and sensitivity. Because some donors lacked HLA typing at each locus, the association tests relied only on the typed subset. It was suggested by the authors that the approach could potentially be generalized to other disease states and immunological phenotypes. Most TCR sequences were seen in very few donors, while some public TCRs were found in many individuals. A later analysis found that TCR association rates varied across HLA loci, with DRB1 alleles showing the most associated TCRs and HLA-C alleles the fewest. In an earlier analysis of about 540 of the donors, most TCR beta V segments were observed in productive rearrangements about 87% or about 30% of the time, broadly matching IMGT annotations.

The cohort comprised hundreds of healthy bone marrow donors. Cohort members were all nominally healthy when sampled, although unrecorded immune exposures were likely present. The donor tested CMV seropositive and was one of the 289 seropositive cohort members. A peripheral blood sample was provided by each donor, and peripheral blood mononuclear cells were used for TCR beta sequencing. Genomic DNA was extracted from the blood cell samples with the Qiagen DNeasy Blood Extraction Kit. Spanning cysteine to phenylalanine, the CDR3 consists of 17 amino acids. The DNA shown is the 51-base CDR3, in frame from base 1. The germline V gene yields SGHRS for CDR1 and YFSETQ for CDR2. V lost 4 bases and J lost 3 bases; the stretch between them is 20 bases long. About this clone: Its antigen is unknown. No much larger clone exists at a distance of one base, and base qualities are not known.

Receptor libraries were prepared by the immunoSEQ multiplex PCR assay. A mixture of 60 forward primers for TCR Vbeta segments and 13 reverse primers for TCR Jbeta segments was used in the multiplex PCR. The CDR3 region of rearranged TCR beta genes was amplified from genomic DNA by a multiplex PCR assay. Amplified TCR beta libraries were sequenced as 87-base-pair reads on the Illumina HiSeq System. In the authors' own workflow: A later analysis counted about 80 million unique TCR beta chains across the approximately 700 repertoires, and 9 million to 14 million of these chains were shared by at least two donors. A nearest-neighbor algorithm error-corrected the raw reads and collapsed the reads into unique sequences, merging closely related sequences to remove PCR and sequencing errors. CDR3 sequences were aligned to IMGT reference sequences to assign V, D and J gene segments. For a sequence to be retained, at least a six-nucleotide match to both a V gene segment and a J gene segment was required. A rearrangement counted as productive if the CDR3 had no stop codons and remained in frame with V and J, and every other rearrangement counted as non-productive. Following IMGT convention, CDR3 was defined as the stretch from the second conserved V-encoded cysteine up to the conserved J-encoded phenylalanine. The earlier analysis of a few hundred of the donors excluded any sequence lacking an unambiguous match to a single V gene segment. In an earlier analysis of about 590 of the donors, a V segment was called functional when productive rearrangements were above 56.7%, and segregating when the standard deviation between donors exceeded 5%. A statistical classification framework was developed to diagnose cytomegalovirus status using the catalog of TCR beta chain sequences. In a later analysis, V and J genes were assigned by comparing TCR nucleotide sequences against IMGT/GENE-DB human TR gene sequences. Using the TCRdist pipeline, a later analysis assigned CDR3 sequences along with most-parsimonious VDJ recombination scenarios. In a later analysis, each TCR beta chain was defined by its CDR3 amino acid sequence together with its V-gene family, and reads without a unique V-gene family were excluded. As a way to deal with suspected cross-contamination and a sequencing artifact, a later analysis dropped roughly 600 nucleotide sequences that were highly shared and had low generation probability. A later analysis calculated a clonal expansion index for each public chain from normalized within-repertoire ranks of inferred template counts. In a later analysis, generation probabilities were computed with a VDJ recombination model fitted to out-of-frame rearrangements, and the resulting probabilities were checked against IGoR. A later analysis scored TCR-TCR, TCR-HLA and TCR-CMV co-occurrence with hypergeometric tests, applying a repertoire-size bias correction to TCR pairs. A later analysis estimated false discovery rates by permuting HLA or CMV assignments 20 times. In a later analysis, co-occurring TCRs were grouped using DBSCAN, with TCRdist sequence similarity added in when clustering inside HLA-allele-positive subsets. Repertoires with fewer than 30,000 or more than 120,000 public chains were left out of co-occurrence clustering, as were four to six repertoires with anomalous nucleotide sharing. TCRdb holds this immuneACCESS table with in-frame rearrangements only. Some clones are missing; in checked studies, unresolved V genes explain under half, and the rest has no known cause. Clonal size and the V and J genes are those of that table, whereas D and trimming came from the DNA. This sample gives over 70,000 clones in total; around three quarters of them show up just once. The ten largest make up roughly 9.7% of the sample.

Recombination linked TRBV5-1 to TRBJ1-5, with TRBD1 tentatively as D gene (6 bases match). This sequence was found in a woman between 50 and 59 years old in good health and CMV-seropositive. The specimen was PBMCs. The sequenced DNA is TGCGCCAGCAGCCCACTACCCTCGGACAGTTTCAATCAGCCCCAGCATTTT. The encoded protein is CASSPLPSDSFNQPQHF.